A selection of T cell receptor beta chains follows, all from one sample in a study of T cell changes during pregnancy in multiple sclerosis. Repertoires were generated with immunoSEQ multiplex PCR, while TCRdb's copy carries only in-frame clones and drops some. Here the sample spans some 80,000 clones, 90% to 95% being singletons. Sample: peripheral blood, taken in the second trimester of pregnancy. These receptors were collected from a female donor with multiple sclerosis, enrolled in a pregnancy study. Both conserved end residues are part of each CDR3. The order of the fields is clone size, J gene, V gene, D gene, CDR3 DNA, CDR3 protein. The D gene is left open where the match is weak. Clone size is stated in some rows and not others, as once, few, many or a class when expanded.

NA	TRBJ2-1	TRBV6-1	TRBD2	TGTGCCAGCAGTGCCGGGACTAGCGGACCCTACAATGAGCAGTTCTTC	CASSAGTSGPYNEQFF
NA	TRBJ2-7	TRBV6-5	TRBD2	TGTGCCAGCAGTTATTCGGGACTAGCGAACTACGAGCAGTACTTC	CASSYSGLANYEQYF
NA	TRBJ2-1	TRBV9	TRBD1	TGTGCCAGCAGCGTCCTTCCGGGACAGGGAAGTTACAATGAGCAGTTCTTC	CASSVLPGQGSYNEQFF
NA	TRBJ1-1	TRBV5-5	TRBD1	TGTGCCAGCAGCTTCAGGGGGGAGAACACTGAAGCTTTCTTT	CASSFRGENTEAFF
NA	TRBJ2-1	TRBV7-6	NA	TGTGCCAGCAGCTTAACTAGTTTACCCTACAATGAGCAGTTCTTC	CASSLTSLPYNEQFF
NA	TRBJ2-1	TRBV5-4	NA	TGTGCCACTGGACAGAACTCCTACAATGAGCAGTTCTTC	CATGQNSYNEQFF
few	TRBJ2-7	TRBV4-1	TRBD1	TGCGCCAGCAGCGCTCGACAGGGGGCCTACGAGCAGTACTTC	CASSARQGAYEQYF
NA	TRBJ1-2	TRBV28	NA	TGTGCCAGCACTGGAACAGGGCCCCTCTATGGCTACACCTTC	CASTGTGPLYGYTF
once	TRBJ2-5	TRBV9	NA	TGTGCCAGCAGCGTAGCTGGGGCTCTCCAAGAGACCCAGTACTTC	CASSVAGALQETQYF
NA	TRBJ2-2	TRBV12-2	NA	TGTGCAAGTCGCCCGGGGGGGTCCGAGAACACCGGGGAGCTGTTTTTT	CASRPGGSENTGELFF
NA	TRBJ1-1	TRBV10-2	NA	TGCGCCAGCAGTGATACCGGGAAGAACACTGAAGCTTTCTTT	CASSDTGKNTEAFF
NA	TRBJ1-1	TRBV28	NA	TGTGCCAGCAATGGCAGGATGAACACTGAAGCTTTCTTT	CASNGRMNTEAFF
NA	TRBJ2-6	TRBV27	NA	TGTGCCAGCAGTTATGTGTCAGGGTGGCTTACTGGGGCCAACGTCCTGACTTTC	CASSYVSGWLTGANVLTF
NA	TRBJ1-6	TRBV6-1	NA	TGTGCCAGCAATTCCCCGGGGAATTCACCCCTCCACTTT	CASNSPGNSPLHF
NA	TRBJ2-1	TRBV5-4	NA	TGTGCCAGCGTGCAGCAGGTATACAATGAGCAGTTCTTC	CASVQQVYNEQFF
NA	TRBJ2-2	TRBV9	TRBD2	TGTGCCAGCAGCCGTCTAGCGGGAGGAGGAACCGGGGAGCTGTTTTTT	CASSRLAGGGTGELFF
NA	TRBJ2-7	TRBV4-2	NA	TGTGCCAGCAGCCAAGATCGGGCTAGCAGCTACGAGCAGTACTTC	CASSQDRASSYEQYF
NA	TRBJ1-5	TRBV7-2	NA	TGTGCCAGCAGTCTAATTGGTAGAGTTAATCAGCCCCAGCATTTT	CASSLIGRVNQPQHF
NA	TRBJ1-2	TRBV15	TRBD1	TGTGCCACCAGTGCTGGGACAGGGCCCTATGGCTACACCTTC	CATSAGTGPYGYTF
NA	TRBJ2-1	TRBV5-1	TRBD2	TGCGCCAGCAGCTCTTTAGCGGGATCCTACAATGAGCAGTTCTTC	CASSSLAGSYNEQFF
NA	TRBJ2-7	TRBV5-1	TRBD1	TGCGCCAGCAGCCTACCCGGGACAGGTGGCGAGCAGTACTTC	CASSLPGTGGEQYF
NA	TRBJ1-2	TRBV19	TRBD1	TGTGCCAGTAGTCAGAAGGGACAGGGGTACCTAGACTATGGCTACACCTTC	CASSQKGQGYLDYGYTF
NA	TRBJ2-3	TRBV11-3	TRBD2	TGTGCCAGCAGCCTAGGACTAGCGGGAGGATCTAGCACAGATACGCAGTATTTT	CASSLGLAGGSSTDTQYF
NA	TRBJ2-2	TRBV28	TRBD1	TGTGCCAGCAGTTTTCTGGGGACAGGGGCGAACACCGGGGAGCTGTTTTTT	CASSFLGTGANTGELFF
NA	TRBJ1-5	TRBV2	NA	TGTGCCAGCAGTGAAGGTCCTTCCCGGTATAGCAATCAGCCCCAGCATTTT	CASSEGPSRYSNQPQHF
NA	TRBJ2-1	TRBV15	TRBD2	TGTGCCACCAGCAGAACCGGCGGGGGTGAGCAGTTCTTC	CATSRTGGGEQFF
NA	TRBJ1-3	TRBV7-2	NA	TGTGCCAGCAGCCGAGCGGTCAGGAGCTCTGGAAACACCATATATTTT	CASSRAVRSSGNTIYF
NA	TRBJ2-3	TRBV11-2	TRBD2	TGTGCCAGCAGCGGACGGACTAGCGGGCGCACAGATACGCAGTATTTT	CASSGRTSGRTDTQYF
NA	TRBJ1-1	TRBV11-2	NA	TGTGCCAGCAGCTTAGAATATCGAGGGGGGGGTACTGAAGCTTTCTTT	CASSLEYRGGGTEAFF
NA	TRBJ2-7	TRBV18	NA	TGTGCCAGCTCCCTCTCACCGGTTGAGCAGTACTTC	CASSLSPVEQYF
NA	TRBJ1-5	TRBV5-6	NA	TGTGCCAGCAGCACGGGGTCGGGCCAGCCCCAGCATTTT	CASSTGSGQPQHF
NA	TRBJ2-3	TRBV5-4	TRBD2	TGTGCCAGCAGCTTACAGCGGGGACTTACCACAGATACGCAGTATTTT	CASSLQRGLTTDTQYF
NA	TRBJ2-7	TRBV4-2	NA	TGTGCCAGCAGCCAAGGGGCTATCGGCTACGAGCAGTACTTC	CASSQGAIGYEQYF
NA	TRBJ1-5	TRBV4-1	TRBD1	TGCGCCAGCAGCCAAAATTTTGTGACAGGGAAGGCCCAGCATTTT	CASSQNFVTGKAQHF
NA	TRBJ1-1	TRBV14	NA	TGTGCCAGCAGCGGTACAGGGCTCGTGGGGATGAACACTGAAGCTTTCTTT	CASSGTGLVGMNTEAFF
NA	TRBJ1-2	TRBV10-2	NA	TGCGCCAGCAGCGACTCGCCTAACACCGGCTACACCTTC	CASSDSPNTGYTF
NA	TRBJ2-5	TRBV14	NA	TGTGCCAGCAGCCAAAACGGCGGAATCAATACGGAGACCCAGTACTTC	CASSQNGGINTETQYF
NA	TRBJ2-7	TRBV23-1	TRBD2	TGCGCCAGCAGTCAATCGGGGGCACTAGCGGGAGGGAAACGAGAGCAGTACTTC	CASSQSGALAGGKREQYF
NA	TRBJ2-2	TRBV4-1	TRBD1	TGCGCCAGCAGACCTCCGGGACAGGGATCCGGGGAGCTGTTTTTT	CASRPPGQGSGELFF
NA	TRBJ2-5	TRBV7-6	TRBD2	TGTGCCAGCAGCTTAGAAGGGCTAGCGGTCCAAGAGACCCAGTACTTC	CASSLEGLAVQETQYF
NA	TRBJ2-3	TRBV4-1	NA	TGCGCCAGCAGCCAAGATTGGGGGGAGGCAGATACGCAGTATTTT	CASSQDWGEADTQYF
NA	TRBJ2-7	TRBV9	TRBD1	TGTGCCAGCAGCGCGCCATCGGGACAGGGGATACACGAGCAGTACTTC	CASSAPSGQGIHEQYF
NA	TRBJ2-2	TRBV7-9	TRBD2	TGTGCCAGCAGGGCTAGCGGGAGGGAAAACACCGGGGAGCTGTTTTTT	CASRASGRENTGELFF